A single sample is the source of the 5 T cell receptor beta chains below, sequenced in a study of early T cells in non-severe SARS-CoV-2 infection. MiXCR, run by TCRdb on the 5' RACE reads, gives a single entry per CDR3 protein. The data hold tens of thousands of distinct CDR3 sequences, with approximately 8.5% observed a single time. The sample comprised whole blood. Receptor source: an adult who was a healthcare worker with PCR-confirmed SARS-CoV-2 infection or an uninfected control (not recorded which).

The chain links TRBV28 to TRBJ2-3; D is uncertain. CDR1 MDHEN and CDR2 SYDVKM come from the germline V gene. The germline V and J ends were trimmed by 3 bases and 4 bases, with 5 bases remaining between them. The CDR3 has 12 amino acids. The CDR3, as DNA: TGTGCCAGCAGTTTTCGGCCAGATACGCAGTATTTT. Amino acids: CASSFRPDTQYF.

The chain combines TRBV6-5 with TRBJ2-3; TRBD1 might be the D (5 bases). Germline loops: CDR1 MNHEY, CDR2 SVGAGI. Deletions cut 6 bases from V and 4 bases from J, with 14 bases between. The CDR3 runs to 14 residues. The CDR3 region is CASRGVAYPDTQYF. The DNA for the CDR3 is TGTGCCAGCAGAGGGGTTGCATACCCAGATACGCAGTATTTT.

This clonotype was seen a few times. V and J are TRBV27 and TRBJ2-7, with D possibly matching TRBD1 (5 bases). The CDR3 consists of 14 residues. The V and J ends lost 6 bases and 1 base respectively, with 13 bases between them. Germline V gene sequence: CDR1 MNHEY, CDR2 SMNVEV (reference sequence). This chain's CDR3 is CASRDRQTSYEQYF. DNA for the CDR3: TGTGCCAGCAGGGATAGACAGACTTCCTACGAGCAGTACTTC.

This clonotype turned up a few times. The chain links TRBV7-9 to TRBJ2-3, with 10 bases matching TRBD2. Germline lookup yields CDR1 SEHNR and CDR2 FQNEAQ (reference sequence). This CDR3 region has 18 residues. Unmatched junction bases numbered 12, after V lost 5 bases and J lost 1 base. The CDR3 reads CASSRGLAEPAGTDTQYF. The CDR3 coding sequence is TGTGCCAGCAGCCGCGGACTAGCGGAGCCCGCCGGCACAGATACGCAGTATTTT.

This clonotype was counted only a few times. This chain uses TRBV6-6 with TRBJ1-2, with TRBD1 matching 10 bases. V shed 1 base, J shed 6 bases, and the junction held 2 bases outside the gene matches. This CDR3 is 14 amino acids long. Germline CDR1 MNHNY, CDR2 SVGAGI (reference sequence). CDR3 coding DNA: TGTGCCAGCAGTTACTACGGGACAGGGGATGGCTACACCTTC. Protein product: CASSYYGTGDGYTF.